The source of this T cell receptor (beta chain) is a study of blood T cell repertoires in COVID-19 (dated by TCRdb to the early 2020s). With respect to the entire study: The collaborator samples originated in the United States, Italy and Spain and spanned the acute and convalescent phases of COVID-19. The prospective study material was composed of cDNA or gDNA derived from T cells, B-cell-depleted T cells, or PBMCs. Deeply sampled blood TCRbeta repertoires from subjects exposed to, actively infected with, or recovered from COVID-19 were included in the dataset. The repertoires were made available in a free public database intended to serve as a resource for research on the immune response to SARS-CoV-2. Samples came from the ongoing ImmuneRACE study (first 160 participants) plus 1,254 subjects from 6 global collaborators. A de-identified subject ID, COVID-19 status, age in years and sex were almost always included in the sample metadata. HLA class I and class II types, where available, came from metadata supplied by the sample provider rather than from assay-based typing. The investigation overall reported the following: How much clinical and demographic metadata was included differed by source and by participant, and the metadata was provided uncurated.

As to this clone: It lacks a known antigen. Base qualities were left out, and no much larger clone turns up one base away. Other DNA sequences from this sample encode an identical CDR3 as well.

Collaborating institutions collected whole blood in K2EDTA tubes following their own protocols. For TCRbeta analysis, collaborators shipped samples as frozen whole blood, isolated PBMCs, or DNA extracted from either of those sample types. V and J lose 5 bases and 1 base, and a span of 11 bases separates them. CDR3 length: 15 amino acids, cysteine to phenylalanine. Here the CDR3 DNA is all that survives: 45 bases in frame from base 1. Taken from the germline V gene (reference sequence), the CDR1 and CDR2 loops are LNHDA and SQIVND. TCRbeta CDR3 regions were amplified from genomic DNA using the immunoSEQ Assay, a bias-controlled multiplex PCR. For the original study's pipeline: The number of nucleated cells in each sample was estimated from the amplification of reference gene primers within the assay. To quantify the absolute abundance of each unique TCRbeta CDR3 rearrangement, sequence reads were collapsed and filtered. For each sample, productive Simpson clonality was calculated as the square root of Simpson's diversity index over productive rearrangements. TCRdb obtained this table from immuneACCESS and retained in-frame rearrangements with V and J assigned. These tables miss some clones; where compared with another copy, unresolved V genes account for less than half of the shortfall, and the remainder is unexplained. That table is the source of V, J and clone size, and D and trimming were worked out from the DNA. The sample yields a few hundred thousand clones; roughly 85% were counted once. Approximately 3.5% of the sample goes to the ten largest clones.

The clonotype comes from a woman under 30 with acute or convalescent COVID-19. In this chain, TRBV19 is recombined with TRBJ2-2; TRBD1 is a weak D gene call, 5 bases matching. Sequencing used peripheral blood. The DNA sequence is TGTGCCAGTAGTGGGCCCGGACAGAACACCGGGGAGCTGTTTTTT. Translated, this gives CASSGPGQNTGELFF.